This T cell receptor beta chain was identified during a study of shared clonotypes between healthy human individuals. Looking at the study overall: For every donor, three CD4 naive, three CD4 memory, two CD8 naive and one CD8 memory plates were used.

A deep-level run was used for the assay. Sequencing used immunoSEQ multiplex PCR; TCRdb keeps in-frame clones, though not all of them. This table has some 2 million clones, over 85% appearing once. The germline V gene has CDR1 ENHRY and CDR2 SYGVKD. This CDR3 is built from 17 residues. The V gene lost 0 bases and the J gene lost 1 base, with 14 bases spanning the gap. A single count supports this clone. The chain has TRBV10-3 and TRBJ2-3, with D possibly being TRBD2 (6 bases). Sequencing was carried out using naive CD4+ T cells sorted from blood. As for subset: CD45RA+ positively selected. This TCR was recovered from a man aged 18 to 30 in good health. Here the CDR3 reads CAISESRREKGTDTQYF. CDR3 DNA: TGTGCCATCAGTGAGTCTAGGAGGGAGAAGGGCACAGATACGCAGTATTTT.